This TCR beta chain was sequenced in a study of T cell changes during pregnancy in multiple sclerosis. Looked up from germline, CDR1 is SGHTA and CDR2 is FQGTGA. V lost 4 bases, J lost 2 bases, and 16 bases lay in between. The CDR3 consists of 16 residues. In its sample, this clone was seen once. Data came from immunoSEQ multiplex PCR; TCRdb stores just in-frame clones and leaves some out. This sample has over 25,000 clones, with about nine tenths found just once. This sequence originates from a female donor with multiple sclerosis, enrolled in a pregnancy study. This material consisted of CD8+ T cells from peripheral blood mononuclear cells, taken in the third trimester of pregnancy. The rearrangement uses TRBV7-3 and TRBJ2-3, with D tentatively TRBD2 (7 bases). CDR3 coding DNA: TGTGCCAGCAGCTCGGTGGGCGGGGGCCTCACAGATACGCAGTATTTT. Protein sequence: CASSSVGGGLTDTQYF.